This is a list of T cell receptor beta chains from one sample in a study of radiotherapy plus CTLA-4 blockade in lung cancer. Clones were sequenced by immunoSEQ multiplex PCR, and TCRdb holds only the in-frame ones, with some missing. This sample has 70,000 to 90,000 clones, with 70% to 85% found just once. This material consisted of peripheral blood, taken from a patient treated with radiotherapy plus ipilimumab. These receptors all stem from a human donor with non-small cell lung cancer who had stable disease on radiotherapy plus ipilimumab. CDR3s include the opening cysteine and the closing phenylalanine or tryptophan. A D gene is named only where the DNA matches it firmly. Clone size is not always given. Where it is, it says once, few, many or a class for expanded clones.

>TRBJ1-6|TRBV6-5|.|.
CASSYTRKSPLHF
TGTGCCAGCAGTTACACCAGAAAATCACCCCTCCACTTT
>TRBJ1-5|TRBV5-6|.|once
CASSLSGGGQPQHF
TGTGCCAGCAGCTTGTCGGGGGGGGGCCAGCCCCAGCATTTT
>TRBJ2-7|TRBV9|TRBD2|.
CASSATSGGYEQYF
TGTGCCAGCAGCGCGACTAGCGGGGGCTACGAGCAGTACTTC
>TRBJ1-1|TRBV14|.|.
CASSPADGTEAFF
TGTGCCAGCAGTCCCGCCGACGGCACTGAAGCTTTCTTT
>TRBJ1-2|TRBV14|.|.
CASSQDSTYGYTF
TGTGCCAGCAGCCAGGACAGTACCTATGGCTACACCTTC
>TRBJ1-1|TRBV5-1|.|.
CASSSTGKSGTEAFF
TGCGCCAGCAGCTCAACAGGGAAAAGTGGCACTGAAGCTTTCTTT
>TRBJ1-1|TRBV23-1|TRBD1|.
CASRPSTGDDTEAFF
TGCGCCAGCAGGCCCTCTACAGGGGATGACACTGAAGCTTTCTTT
>TRBJ1-1|TRBV10-3|.|.
CAISDSENTEAFF
TGTGCCATCAGTGATTCAGAGAACACTGAAGCTTTCTTT
>TRBJ2-1|TRBV9|TRBD2|.
CASSGKGLAGGQFF
TGTGCCAGCAGCGGAAAGGGGTTAGCGGGGGGGCAGTTCTTC
>TRBJ1-2|TRBV10-3|.|few
CAISAHDGGAYGYTF
TGTGCCATCAGTGCCCACGATGGGGGGGCCTATGGCTACACCTTC
>TRBJ2-1|TRBV5-4|TRBD2|.
CASSKSSGSSYNEQFF
TGTGCCAGCAGCAAGTCTAGCGGGAGCTCCTACAATGAGCAGTTCTTC
>TRBJ2-2|TRBV5-6|TRBD1|.
CASSLWYRGNTGELFF
TGTGCCAGCAGCTTATGGTACAGGGGCAACACCGGGGAGCTGTTTTTT
>TRBJ2-5|TRBV6-1|TRBD2|.
CASSGLAQETQYF
TGTGCCAGCAGCGGACTAGCCCAAGAGACCCAGTACTTC
>TRBJ1-2|TRBV27|TRBD1|few
CASGRTGNYGYTF
TGTGCCAGCGGACGGACAGGGAACTATGGCTACACCTTC
>TRBJ2-7|TRBV2|.|.
CASRLTAYEQYF
TGTGCCAGCAGGCTGACAGCCTACGAGCAGTACTTC
>TRBJ2-3|TRBV9|.|.
CASSVVKGADTDTQYF
TGTGCCAGCAGCGTAGTAAAAGGGGCGGACACAGATACGCAGTATTTT
>TRBJ2-5|TRBV7-3|TRBD2|.
CASSSGAGGPETQYF
TGTGCCAGCAGCTCTGGGGCGGGGGGGCCAGAGACCCAGTACTTC
>TRBJ2-7|TRBV7-6|.|once
CASSLVGGSYEQYF
TGTGCCAGCAGCTTAGTCGGGGGCTCCTACGAGCAGTACTTC
>TRBJ2-3|TRBV9|.|.
CASSPRTSNPDTQYF
TGTGCCAGCAGCCCAAGAACTTCGAACCCAGATACGCAGTATTTT
>TRBJ2-7|TRBV11-2|.|.
CASSFGGQAYEQYF
TGTGCCAGCAGCTTTGGGGGACAAGCCTACGAGCAGTACTTC
>TRBJ2-4|TRBV27|TRBD1|.
CASSLYSRTGALTKNIQYF
TGTGCCAGCAGTTTATATTCTCGGACAGGGGCTTTGACCAAAAACATTCAGTACTTC
>TRBJ1-4|TRBV19|TRBD1|few
CASSIGTAPNEKLFF
TGTGCCAGTAGTATCGGGACAGCACCTAATGAAAAACTGTTTTTT
>TRBJ1-1|TRBV7-9|TRBD1|.
CASSPTGGRDTEAFF
TGTGCCAGCAGCCCGACAGGGGGTCGCGACACTGAAGCTTTCTTT
>TRBJ1-3|TRBV30|.|once
CAWFGGQGRPHSGNTIYF
TGTGCCTGGTTCGGGGGACAAGGGCGACCTCACTCTGGAAACACCATATATTTT
>TRBJ1-5|TRBV28|TRBD1|.
CASSFGGTGGNQPQHF
TGTGCCAGCAGTTTTGGGGGGACAGGGGGGAATCAGCCCCAGCATTTT
>TRBJ1-4|TRBV6-1|TRBD1|.
CASSDLTGDEKLFF
TGTGCCAGCAGTGACCTGACAGGGGACGAAAAACTGTTTTTT
>TRBJ2-2|TRBV12-5|.|.
CASGLVENTGELFF
TGTGCTAGTGGTTTGGTGGAGAACACCGGGGAGCTGTTTTTT
>TRBJ2-2|TRBV11-3|.|.
CASSSDGYSNTGELFF
TGTGCCAGCAGCTCGGACGGATACTCGAACACCGGGGAGCTGTTTTTT
>TRBJ2-1|TRBV5-1|TRBD2|few
CASSLGLAGGQQFF
TGCGCCAGCAGCTTGGGACTAGCGGGGGGCCAGCAGTTCTTC
>TRBJ1-6|TRBV6-5|.|.
CASSQILGSNSPLHF
TGTGCCAGCAGCCAAATACTTGGGTCTAATTCACCCCTCCACTTT
>TRBJ2-2|TRBV5-1|TRBD2|.
CASSLSGTSGAPGELFF
TGCGCCAGCAGCTTGTCCGGGACTAGCGGGGCCCCCGGGGAGCTGTTTTTT
>TRBJ1-2|TRBV7-3|.|.
CASSLKADSGYGYTF
TGTGCCAGCAGCTTAAAGGCGGACTCCGGTTATGGCTACACCTTC
>TRBJ1-3|TRBV6-5|.|.
CASSYSLSSGNTIYF
TGTGCCAGCAGTTACTCCCTTTCCAGCGGAAACACCATATATTTT
>TRBJ2-2|TRBV6-5|TRBD1|.
CASSTRGHGTGELFF
TGTGCCAGCAGTACCAGGGGGCACGGCACCGGGGAGCTGTTTTTT
>TRBJ2-1|TRBV6-6|.|.
CASSRRPRSNEQFF
TGTGCCAGCAGTCGCCGACCCCGGAGCAATGAGCAGTTCTTC
>TRBJ1-2|TRBV4-2|TRBD1|.
CASSQDLGQGDYGYTF
TGTGCCAGCAGCCAAGACTTAGGACAGGGGGACTATGGCTACACCTTC
>TRBJ1-5|TRBV28|.|once
CASRSGSGGGVSNQPQHF
TGTGCCAGCAGATCCGGGTCGGGGGGAGGGGTCAGCAATCAGCCCCAGCATTTT
>TRBJ2-1|TRBV7-8|TRBD2|few
CASSLGSGRVHNEQFF
TGTGCCAGCAGCTTAGGAAGCGGGAGAGTCCACAATGAGCAGTTCTTC
>TRBJ2-1|TRBV5-1|TRBD2|.
CASSSQLAGGSYEQFF
TGCGCCAGCAGCTCCCAACTAGCGGGAGGAAGTTATGAGCAGTTCTTC
>TRBJ2-6|TRBV27|TRBD1|few
CASSSPDRGSGANVLTF
TGTGCCAGCAGTTCCCCCGACAGGGGGTCTGGGGCCAACGTCCTGACTTTC
>TRBJ2-1|TRBV7-9|.|few
CASSSPDEQFF
TGTGCCAGCAGCTCGCCGGATGAGCAGTTCTTC